The present T cell receptor (beta chain) was sequenced within a study of CD8 T cells in Susac syndrome. Study results and caveats: Acknowledgment was made by the study that its TCR sequencing and HLA analysis involved a relatively small number of individuals.

The V end was cut by 3 bases, the J end by 3 bases, with 17 bases between. The CDR3 is 15 amino acids. Germline lookup yields CDR1 DFQATT and CDR2 SNEGSKA (reference sequence). Reverse transcription used roughly 0.45 to 1 ug RNA and random hexamers. A single record per CDR3 protein comes from TCRdb applying MiXCR to the immunoSEQ multiplex PCR reads. The table shows about 150,000 distinct CDR3 sequences, with about 94% occurring only once. TCR beta sequencing was performed on blood CD8+ and CD4+ T cells. Negative isolation yielded the CD8+ and CD4+ T cells, while FACS enriched the TEMRA cells. Note on this clonotype: Its cognate antigen is unknown.

The rearrangement uses TRBV20-1 and TRBJ2-5; D is unresolved. Sequencing input: CD8+ T cells from PBMCs. The TCR comes from a human donor with multiple sclerosis. CDR3 DNA sequence: TGCAGTGCTAGGGTGGTCGTCTACCCCAAAGAGACCCAGTACTTC. This translates into CSARVVVYPKETQYF.